This T cell receptor (beta chain) came from a study of T cell responses to AZD1222 COVID-19 vaccine (dated by TCRdb to about 2021). Notes on the research overall: AZD1222 recipients with second doses at about 4 weeks or about 12 weeks were pooled, because spike-specific TCR depth and breadth did not differ between schedules. Trial participants were enrolled by age into subgroups of 18-55, 56-69 and 70-plus years, and around 150, 28 and 57 TCR-sequenced participants, respectively, were included in these subgroups. A total of 233 trial participants underwent TCR sequencing, of whom about 200 had received two doses of AZD1222 and approximately 25 had received two doses of the MenACWY control vaccine. The paper's findings and limits, for the study overall: The 56-69-year group was small, and its depth increase did not reach significance, likely because of low power. Because no day 14 peak-response samples were available, repertoires were characterized only after the peak T cell response. Only 5 to 7 AZD1222 recipients were SARS-CoV-2 seropositive at baseline, limiting conclusions about previously exposed vaccinees. Reportedly, close to half of the unique spike-specific TCRs recognized epitopes lying outside the regions that are mutated in the B.1.351 and B.1.1.7 variants. The vaccine-associated CD4 TCRs covered the entire spike protein, and the dominant responses fell in regions 160-218 and 743-854. Participants were mostly white British and included more females than males, and it was suggested by the authors that clonal diversity may have been underestimated. A significant rise in spike-specific TCR breadth and depth was observed after two AZD1222 doses relative to day 0 and relative to MenACWY recipients.

The CDR3 regions of human TCRbeta chains were analyzed by immunosequencing. Per the authors' processing: TCRs in the repertoires were matched against a reference library of SARS-CoV-2-specific TCRs that had been generated with the MIRA antigen-specificity platform. Breadth was defined as the fraction of unique TCRs that were SARS-CoV-2-associated. Depth was defined as the fraction of total T cells that were SARS-CoV-2-associated. Using the MIRA data, each spike-specific TCR was assigned both to the spike region to which the TCR was reactive and to a CD4 or CD8 class. Log10-transformed breadth and depth values were compared by one-way ANOVA with Sidak's multiple comparisons tests. TCRdb stores this immuneACCESS table with in-frame sequences only. Part of the clones is absent; in the studies checked, under half of the shortfall reflects unresolved V genes, and no reason is known for the rest. V and J calls and clone size are as listed in that table; D and trimming were resolved from the DNA. In all, the sample holds about 140,000 clones, and around 90% of those were seen once. Over 1.5% of the sample rests with the top ten.

CDR1 and CDR2 are drawn from the germline V gene: SGHRS, YFSETQ. V lost 0 bases and J lost 8 bases, and the count of bases not matched to a germline gene is 11. Its CDR3 holds 16 amino acids, cysteine through phenylalanine. Kept here is only the CDR3 DNA, which spans 48 bases and is read in frame from base 1. The time point label for this specimen denotes: baseline before first vaccination. Vaccinee samples came from UK trials COV001 and COV002, including a single-blind randomized controlled phase 2/3 trial of AZD1222 (ChAdOx1 nCoV-19) in healthy adults. For TCRbeta chain sequencing, PBMC samples from trial participants were taken at day 0 and at day 28 after the second dose. Notes on this clone: Its target antigen remains unknown. One base away there is no much larger clone; base qualities are not given.

This TCR came from an adult in good health. The input for sequencing was peripheral blood, taken on day 0 of AZD1222 vaccination. The chain is made from TRBV5-1 and TRBJ1-5; 7 bases in the junction line up with TRBD1. DNA sequence: TGCGCCAGCAGCTTGGCCCCGGTAGGGGGCGGAGAGCCCCAGCATTTT. Its protein reads: CASSLAPVGGGEPQHF. Beyond the CDR3, the reference TRBV5-1 and TRBJ1-5 genes provide the residues; the full variable domain reads: KAGVTQTPRYLIKTRGQQVTLSCSPISGHRSVSWYQQTPGQGLQFLFEYFSETQRNKGNFPGRFSGRQFSNSRSEMNVSTLELGDSALYLCASSLAPVGGGEPQHFGDGTRLSIL.